These T cell receptor beta chains were read from a single sample in a study of metastatic and nonmetastatic thyroid tumors. MiXCR was used by TCRdb to re-call the PCR reads. The sample has about 40,000 clones, about an eighth seen once. Sequenced input: blood. These TCRs come from a female donor with papillary thyroid cancer or a benign thyroid nodule (not recorded which). Some clones in this sample may be carry-over from other donors' samples. Each CDR3 is given with its conserved first and last residue. The order of the fields is CDR3 DNA, CDR3 protein, J gene, V gene, D gene, clone size. The D gene is left open where the match is weak. Clone size appears in some rows only: once, few, many, or a class for an expanded clone.

cdr3_nt: TGTGCCAGCAGTTCTTCATACGGTACGTATTATTACGAGCAGTACTTC
cdr3_aa: CASSSSYGTYYYEQYF
j_call: TRBJ2-7
v_call: TRBV12-3/TRBV12-4
d_call: .
clone_size: .

cdr3_nt: TGCGCCAGCAGCCAAGATTTGGTAACTGAAGCTTTCTTT
cdr3_aa: CASSQDLVTEAFF
j_call: TRBJ1-1
v_call: TRBV4-3
d_call: .
clone_size: .

cdr3_nt: TGTGCCAGCAGTGAGCCGGGACAGGGTACCTATGAGCAGTTCTTC
cdr3_aa: CASSEPGQGTYEQFF
j_call: TRBJ2-1
v_call: TRBV6-1
d_call: TRBD1
clone_size: many

cdr3_nt: TGTGCCAGCACCACTAGCAGGGGCTCCACCTACGAGCAGTACTTC
cdr3_aa: CASTTSRGSTYEQYF
j_call: TRBJ2-7
v_call: TRBV5-4
d_call: .
clone_size: many

cdr3_nt: TGCAGTGCTGTTGCACCGGGACAGGGGGCAAAGGGCTACACCTTC
cdr3_aa: CSAVAPGQGAKGYTF
j_call: TRBJ1-2
v_call: TRBV20-1
d_call: TRBD1
clone_size: many

cdr3_nt: TGTGCCAGCAGTGAAGCTCCCCTCCGGTGCAGGGGTTACGAGCAGTACTTC
cdr3_aa: CASSEAPLRCRGYEQYF
j_call: TRBJ2-7
v_call: TRBV2
d_call: .
clone_size: .

cdr3_nt: TGTGCCAGCAGTTTACCCGGACAGGGGGTCGAGCAGTACTTC
cdr3_aa: CASSLPGQGVEQYF
j_call: TRBJ2-7
v_call: TRBV28
d_call: TRBD1
clone_size: many

cdr3_nt: TGTGCCAGCAGCCCCCGACCGGGTGGAGAGACCCAGTACTTC
cdr3_aa: CASSPRPGGETQYF
j_call: TRBJ2-5
v_call: TRBV7-2
d_call: .
clone_size: many

cdr3_nt: TGTGCCAGCAGTCGCGCGAAGAGGGACAGGGAGTATGGCTACACCTTC
cdr3_aa: CASSRAKRDREYGYTF
j_call: TRBJ1-2
v_call: TRBV28
d_call: TRBD1
clone_size: many

cdr3_nt: TGTGCCAGCAGTCCCCGGGGTAGCGGGAGTTGGTATGAGCAGTTCTTC
cdr3_aa: CASSPRGSGSWYEQFF
j_call: TRBJ2-1
v_call: TRBV6-1
d_call: TRBD2
clone_size: many

cdr3_nt: TGCGCCAGCAGCCGACAGGGATTCTCCTACGAGCAGTACTTC
cdr3_aa: CASSRQGFSYEQYF
j_call: TRBJ2-7
v_call: TRBV4-1
d_call: TRBD1
clone_size: many

cdr3_nt: TGTGCCAGCATTTTAAAGGGTGGGGAGACCCAGTACTTC
cdr3_aa: CASILKGGETQYF
j_call: TRBJ2-5
v_call: TRBV27
d_call: .
clone_size: .

cdr3_nt: TGTGCCTGGAGTTGGGGCACTGAAGCTTTCTTT
cdr3_aa: CAWSWGTEAFF
j_call: TRBJ1-1
v_call: TRBV30
d_call: .
clone_size: many

cdr3_nt: TGTGCCAGCAGTCCCCGGGTGCTTGGGGAGATTTACGAGCGGTACTTC
cdr3_aa: CASSPRVLGEIYERYF
j_call: TRBJ2-7
v_call: TRBV12-3/TRBV12-4
d_call: .
clone_size: .

cdr3_nt: TGTGCCAGCAGACCCTCTGTTCGCAGCCAAGAGACCCAGTACTTC
cdr3_aa: CASRPSVRSQETQYF
j_call: TRBJ2-5
v_call: TRBV27
d_call: .
clone_size: many

cdr3_nt: TGTGCCAGCAGCTGGGACAGTAGCACAGATACGCAGTATTTT
cdr3_aa: CASSWDSSTDTQYF
j_call: TRBJ2-3
v_call: TRBV6-1
d_call: TRBD1
clone_size: many

cdr3_nt: TGTGCCAGCAGCTTAGAGGGGGGTTTATCCACAGATACGCAGTATTTT
cdr3_aa: CASSLEGGLSTDTQYF
j_call: TRBJ2-3
v_call: TRBV11-2
d_call: .
clone_size: many

cdr3_nt: TGTGCCAGCAGCCCGTTTTTGGGCCCGAATGAAAAACTGTTTTTT
cdr3_aa: CASSPFLGPNEKLFF
j_call: TRBJ1-4
v_call: TRBV7-6
d_call: .
clone_size: many

cdr3_nt: TGTGCCAGCAGTTCACAGGCCGAGAACACAGATACGCAGTATTTT
cdr3_aa: CASSSQAENTDTQYF
j_call: TRBJ2-3
v_call: TRBV6-1
d_call: .
clone_size: many

cdr3_nt: TGTGCCAGCAGCGACGGGACAGGGGTGAATGAGCAGTTCTTC
cdr3_aa: CASSDGTGVNEQFF
j_call: TRBJ2-1
v_call: TRBV9
d_call: TRBD1
clone_size: many

cdr3_nt: TGCGCCAGCAGCTTAGGACGGGACCGGTACGAGCAGTACTTC
cdr3_aa: CASSLGRDRYEQYF
j_call: TRBJ2-7
v_call: TRBV5-1
d_call: .
clone_size: many

cdr3_nt: TGCAGTGCTAGAGGGGAGAGAATAACAGATACGCAGTATTTT
cdr3_aa: CSARGERITDTQYF
j_call: TRBJ2-3
v_call: TRBV20-1
d_call: .
clone_size: many

cdr3_nt: TGTGCCAGCAGTTACTCGAACAGGGGAAACACCATATATTTT
cdr3_aa: CASSYSNRGNTIYF
j_call: TRBJ1-3
v_call: TRBV6-5
d_call: .
clone_size: many

cdr3_nt: TGTGCCAGCAGTTCTCGTACGTCAGGGGCCAACGTCCTGACTTTC
cdr3_aa: CASSSRTSGANVLTF
j_call: TRBJ2-6
v_call: TRBV5-4
d_call: .
clone_size: many

cdr3_nt: TGCGCCAGCAGCTTGAAAGGAAGCGGGAGCTGGGGAGAGACCCAGTACTTC
cdr3_aa: CASSLKGSGSWGETQYF
j_call: TRBJ2-5
v_call: TRBV5-1
d_call: TRBD2
clone_size: many

cdr3_nt: TGCGCCAGCAGCCCGACCGGGCGGGGAGACCAAGAGACCCAGTACTTC
cdr3_aa: CASSPTGRGDQETQYF
j_call: TRBJ2-5
v_call: TRBV5-1
d_call: .
clone_size: many

cdr3_nt: TGCGCCAGCAGCCAAAGGGGACAGGGAGGAACTGAAGCTTTCTTT
cdr3_aa: CASSQRGQGGTEAFF
j_call: TRBJ1-1
v_call: TRBV4-1
d_call: TRBD1
clone_size: many

cdr3_nt: TGTGCCACCAAAGGGGAAGGTGAAAAACTGTTTTTT
cdr3_aa: CATKGEGEKLFF
j_call: TRBJ1-4
v_call: TRBV24-1
d_call: .
clone_size: many

cdr3_nt: TGTGCCAGCAGTGGAGGACGACACAATGAGCAGTTCTTC
cdr3_aa: CASSGGRHNEQFF
j_call: TRBJ2-1
v_call: TRBV2
d_call: .
clone_size: many

cdr3_nt: TGTGCCAGCAGTGAATGGAGGGGAACCGGCGAGCAGTACTTC
cdr3_aa: CASSEWRGTGEQYF
j_call: TRBJ2-7
v_call: TRBV25-1
d_call: .
clone_size: many

cdr3_nt: TGTGCCAGCAGATACTCCAGGAACACTGAAGCTTTCTTT
cdr3_aa: CASRYSRNTEAFF
j_call: TRBJ1-1
v_call: TRBV5-6
d_call: .
clone_size: .

cdr3_nt: TGCAGTGCTAGAGCTGGAGCCTACGAGCAGTACTTC
cdr3_aa: CSARAGAYEQYF
j_call: TRBJ2-7
v_call: TRBV20-1
d_call: .
clone_size: many

cdr3_nt: TGTGCCAGCAGCCCGGGACAGGGTGGAAACACCATATATTTT
cdr3_aa: CASSPGQGGNTIYF
j_call: TRBJ1-3
v_call: TRBV14
d_call: TRBD1
clone_size: many

cdr3_nt: TGTGCCTCAACCCTTGCCGCTAACTATGGCTACACCTTC
cdr3_aa: CASTLAANYGYTF
j_call: TRBJ1-2
v_call: TRBV6-1
d_call: .
clone_size: many

cdr3_nt: TGTGCCAGCAAACCGGGACGAACCTTGGATACGCAGTATTTT
cdr3_aa: CASKPGRTLDTQYF
j_call: TRBJ2-3
v_call: TRBV5-4
d_call: .
clone_size: many

cdr3_nt: TGTGCCACCATGGAAGTACAGTATGGCTACACCTTC
cdr3_aa: CATMEVQYGYTF
j_call: TRBJ1-2
v_call: TRBV28
d_call: .
clone_size: many

cdr3_nt: TGTGCCAGCGCGAGTGTTTGGTACGCGACAGCCGCCTACGAGCAGTACTTC
cdr3_aa: CASASVWYATAAYEQYF
j_call: TRBJ2-7
v_call: TRBV7-8
d_call: .
clone_size: .

cdr3_nt: TGTGCCAGCACGAAACCTGGGGGCTCCGGGGAGCTGTTTTTT
cdr3_aa: CASTKPGGSGELFF
j_call: TRBJ2-2
v_call: TRBV7-8
d_call: .
clone_size: many

cdr3_nt: TGTGCCAGCAGTTTACGAGCCGATGCCCCTTACAATGAGCAGTTCTTC
cdr3_aa: CASSLRADAPYNEQFF
j_call: TRBJ2-1
v_call: TRBV27
d_call: .
clone_size: many

cdr3_nt: TGTGCCAGCTCACCACGGCTGTTAGACAATGAGCAGTTCTTC
cdr3_aa: CASSPRLLDNEQFF
j_call: TRBJ2-1
v_call: TRBV18
d_call: .
clone_size: many

cdr3_nt: TGTGCCAGTCATCAAGGCCTGGGTGAGACCCAGTACTTC
cdr3_aa: CASHQGLGETQYF
j_call: TRBJ2-5
v_call: TRBV11-2
d_call: .
clone_size: .

cdr3_nt: TGTGCCAGCAGCCAAGTCGTCCAAGAGACCCAGTACTTC
cdr3_aa: CASSQVVQETQYF
j_call: TRBJ2-5
v_call: TRBV14
d_call: .
clone_size: many